This T cell receptor beta chain originates from a study of T cells after somatic rescue of genetic block. Using immunoSEQ multiplex PCR, the repertoire was profiled, and TCRdb retains in-frame clones only, with some absent. The repertoire holds 68,000 or so clones, with approximately 90% as singletons. The table lists this clone with a count of one. CDR1 is MNHEY and CDR2 is SMNVEV in the germline V gene (reference sequence). This CDR3 has 20 residues. The V and J ends lost 5 bases and 5 bases, in that order; junction bases with no gene match: 21. The sequence was collected from a man aged 40-49 years. The sample comprised peripheral blood mononuclear cells (PBMCs). This rearrangement joins TRBV27 to TRBJ1-5, with 10 bases matching TRBD1. The CDR3 DNA is TGTGCCAGCAGTCCAACAACATTTAGGACAGGGGGTGGGGGGGATCAGCCCCAGCATTTT. Amino acid sequence: CASSPTTFRTGGGGDQPQHF.